This T cell receptor beta chain was obtained from a study of blood T cell repertoires in COVID-19. TCRdb keeps only in-frame clones here, not all; method: immunoSEQ multiplex PCR. The repertoire has under 250,000 clones, about 86% of them found once; the top ten carry about 10%. Sequencing input: peripheral blood. This TCR derives from a man older than 75 with acute or convalescent COVID-19.

In DNA, the CDR3 is TGTGCCAGCAGCGCCCGACAGGGTTCACCCCTCCACTTT. Amino acids: CASSARQGSPLHF. V usage is TRBV3-1 (or the pseudogene TRBV3-2) and J usage is TRBJ1-6; 7 bases align to TRBD1. Germline-derived CDR1 and CDR2 are LGHDT and YNNKEL (reference sequence). This CDR3 region has 13 residues. Germline trimming cut 5 bases from V and 9 bases from J; bases unmatched to any gene: 4.